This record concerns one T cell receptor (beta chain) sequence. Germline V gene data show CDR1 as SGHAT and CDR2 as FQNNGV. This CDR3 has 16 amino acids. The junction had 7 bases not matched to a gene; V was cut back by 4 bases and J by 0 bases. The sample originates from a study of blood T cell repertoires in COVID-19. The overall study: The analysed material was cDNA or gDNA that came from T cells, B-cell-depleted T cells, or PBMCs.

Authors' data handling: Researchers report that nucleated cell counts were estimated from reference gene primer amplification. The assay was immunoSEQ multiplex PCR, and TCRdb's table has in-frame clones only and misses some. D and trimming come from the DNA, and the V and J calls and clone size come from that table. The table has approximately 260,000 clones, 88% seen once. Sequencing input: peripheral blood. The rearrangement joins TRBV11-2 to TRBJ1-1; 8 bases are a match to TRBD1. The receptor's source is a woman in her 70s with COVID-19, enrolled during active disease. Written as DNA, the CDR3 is TGTGCCAGCAGCTCCAGGACAGGGAGAATGAACACTGAAGCTTTCTTT. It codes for CASSSRTGRMNTEAFF.